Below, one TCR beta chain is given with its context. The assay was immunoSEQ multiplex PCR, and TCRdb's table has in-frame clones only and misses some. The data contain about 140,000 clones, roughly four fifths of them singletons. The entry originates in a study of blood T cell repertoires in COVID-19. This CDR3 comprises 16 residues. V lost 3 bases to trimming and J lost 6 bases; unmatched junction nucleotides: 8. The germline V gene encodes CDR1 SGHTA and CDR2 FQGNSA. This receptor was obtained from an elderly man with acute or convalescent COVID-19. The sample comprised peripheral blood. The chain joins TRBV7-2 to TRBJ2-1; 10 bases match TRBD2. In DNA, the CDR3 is TGTGCCAGCAGCTTTCAAGCGGGGGGGCCGAGCAATGAGCAGTTCTTC. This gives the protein CASSFQAGGPSNEQFF.